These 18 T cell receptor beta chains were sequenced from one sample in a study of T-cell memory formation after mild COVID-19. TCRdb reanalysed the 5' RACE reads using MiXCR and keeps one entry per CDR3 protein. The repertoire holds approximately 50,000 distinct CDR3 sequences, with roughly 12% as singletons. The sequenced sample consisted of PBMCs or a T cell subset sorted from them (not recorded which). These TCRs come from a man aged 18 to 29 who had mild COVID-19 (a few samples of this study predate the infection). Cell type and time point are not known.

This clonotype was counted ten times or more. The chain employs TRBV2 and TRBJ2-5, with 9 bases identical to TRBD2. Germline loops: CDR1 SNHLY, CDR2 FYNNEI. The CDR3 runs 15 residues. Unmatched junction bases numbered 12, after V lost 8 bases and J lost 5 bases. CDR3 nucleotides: TGTGCCAGCGGGCGGAGTAGCGGGGGAGGGGAGACCCAGTACTTC. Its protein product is CASGRSSGGGETQYF.

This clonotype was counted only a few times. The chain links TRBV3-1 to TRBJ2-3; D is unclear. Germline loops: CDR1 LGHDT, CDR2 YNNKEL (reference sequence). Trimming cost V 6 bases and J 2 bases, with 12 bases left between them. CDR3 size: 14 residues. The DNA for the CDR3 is TGTGCCAGCAGAAACGCACTCTACACAGATACGCAGTATTTT. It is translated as CASRNALYTDTQYF.

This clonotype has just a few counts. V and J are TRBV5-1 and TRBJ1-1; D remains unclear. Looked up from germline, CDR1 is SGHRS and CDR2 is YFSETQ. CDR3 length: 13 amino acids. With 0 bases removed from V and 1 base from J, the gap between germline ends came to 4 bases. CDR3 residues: CASSLAGNTEAFF. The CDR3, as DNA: TGCGCCAGCAGCTTGGCAGGGAACACTGAAGCTTTCTTT.

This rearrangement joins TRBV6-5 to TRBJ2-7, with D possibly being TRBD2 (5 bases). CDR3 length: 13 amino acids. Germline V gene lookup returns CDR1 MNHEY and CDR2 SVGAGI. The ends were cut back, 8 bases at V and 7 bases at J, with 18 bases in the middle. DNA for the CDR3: TGTGCCAGCCTTGGAGGAGCCGGCGGAGAGCAGTACTTC. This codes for CASLGGAGGEQYF.

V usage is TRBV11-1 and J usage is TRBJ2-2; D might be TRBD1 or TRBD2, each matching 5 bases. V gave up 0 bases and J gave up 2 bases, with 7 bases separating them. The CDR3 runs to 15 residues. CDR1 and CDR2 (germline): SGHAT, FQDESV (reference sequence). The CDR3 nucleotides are TGTGCCAGCAGCTTAGCCGGGACCAACACCGGGGAGCTGTTTTTT. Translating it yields CASSLAGTNTGELFF.

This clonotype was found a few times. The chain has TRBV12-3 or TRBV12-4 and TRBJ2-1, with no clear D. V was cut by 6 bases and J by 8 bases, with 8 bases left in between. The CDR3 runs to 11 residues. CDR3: CASRRVDEQFF. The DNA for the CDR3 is TGTGCCAGCAGACGAGTCGATGAGCAGTTCTTC.

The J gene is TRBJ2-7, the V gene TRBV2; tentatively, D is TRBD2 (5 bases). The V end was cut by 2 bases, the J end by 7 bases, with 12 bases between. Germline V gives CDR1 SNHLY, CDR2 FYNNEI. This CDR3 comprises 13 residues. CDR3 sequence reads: CASSENEGREQYF. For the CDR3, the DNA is TGTGCCAGCAGTGAAAACGAGGGCCGGGAGCAGTACTTC. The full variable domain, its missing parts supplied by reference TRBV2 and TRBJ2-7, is EPEVTQTPSHQVTQMGQEVILRCVPISNHLYFYWYRQILGQKVEFLVSFYNNEISEKSEIFDDQFSVERPDGSNFTLKIRSTKLEDSAMYFCASSENEGREQYFGPGTRLTVT.

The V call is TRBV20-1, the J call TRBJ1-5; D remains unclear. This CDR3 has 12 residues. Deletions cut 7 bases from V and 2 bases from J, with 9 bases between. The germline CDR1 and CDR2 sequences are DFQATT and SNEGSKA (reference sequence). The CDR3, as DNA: TGCAGTGGCACGGAGGGCAATCAGCCCCAGCATTTT. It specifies CSGTEGNQPQHF.

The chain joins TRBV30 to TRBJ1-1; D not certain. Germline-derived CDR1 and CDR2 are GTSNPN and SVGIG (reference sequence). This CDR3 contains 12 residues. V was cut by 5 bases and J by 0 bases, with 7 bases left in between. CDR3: CAWAHVNTEAFF. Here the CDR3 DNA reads TGTGCCTGGGCTCATGTGAACACTGAAGCTTTCTTT.

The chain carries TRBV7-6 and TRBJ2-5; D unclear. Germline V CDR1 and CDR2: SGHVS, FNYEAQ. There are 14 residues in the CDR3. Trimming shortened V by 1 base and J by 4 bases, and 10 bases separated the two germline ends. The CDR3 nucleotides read TGTGCCAGCAGCTTAGAGGTAGATGGAGAGACCCAGTACTTC. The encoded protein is CASSLEVDGETQYF.

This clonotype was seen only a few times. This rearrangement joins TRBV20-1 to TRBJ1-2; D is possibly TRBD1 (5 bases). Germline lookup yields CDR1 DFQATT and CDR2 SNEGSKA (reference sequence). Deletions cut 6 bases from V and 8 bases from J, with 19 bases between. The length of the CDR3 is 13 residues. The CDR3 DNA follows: TGCAGTGCCCCAACCGAGGGGTATTGGGGCTACACCTTC. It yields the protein CSAPTEGYWGYTF.

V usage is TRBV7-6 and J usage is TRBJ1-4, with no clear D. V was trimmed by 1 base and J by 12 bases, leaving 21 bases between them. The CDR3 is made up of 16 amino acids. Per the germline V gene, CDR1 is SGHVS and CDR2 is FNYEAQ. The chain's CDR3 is CASSLEQSATAGELFF. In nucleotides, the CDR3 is TGTGCCAGCAGCTTAGAACAGTCCGCAACTGCGGGAGAACTGTTTTTT.

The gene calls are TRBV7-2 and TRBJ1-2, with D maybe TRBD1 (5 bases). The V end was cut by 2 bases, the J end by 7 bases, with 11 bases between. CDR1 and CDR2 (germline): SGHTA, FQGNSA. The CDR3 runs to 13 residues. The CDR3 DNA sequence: TGTGCCAGCAGCTTAAGGGGTGAGGTTGGCTACACCTTC. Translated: CASSLRGEVGYTF.

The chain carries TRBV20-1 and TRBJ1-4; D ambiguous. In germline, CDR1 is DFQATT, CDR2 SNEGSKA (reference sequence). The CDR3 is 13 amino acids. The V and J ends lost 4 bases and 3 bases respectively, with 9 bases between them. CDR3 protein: CSAKRASNEKLFF. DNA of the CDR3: TGCAGTGCTAAACGAGCCTCTAATGAAAAACTGTTTTTT.

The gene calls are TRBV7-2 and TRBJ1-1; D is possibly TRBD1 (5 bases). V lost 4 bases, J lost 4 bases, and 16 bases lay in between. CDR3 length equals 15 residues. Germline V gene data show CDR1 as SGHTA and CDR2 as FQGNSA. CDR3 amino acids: CASSSGGGYPTEAFF. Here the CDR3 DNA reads TGTGCCAGCAGCTCCGGGGGGGGGTACCCCACTGAAGCTTTCTTT. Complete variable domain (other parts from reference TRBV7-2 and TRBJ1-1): GAGVSQSPSNKVTEKGKDVELRCDPISGHTALYWYRQSLGQGLEFLIYFQGNSAPDKSGLPSDRFSAERTGGSVSTLTIQRTQQEDSAVYLCASSSGGGYPTEAFFGQGTRLTVV.

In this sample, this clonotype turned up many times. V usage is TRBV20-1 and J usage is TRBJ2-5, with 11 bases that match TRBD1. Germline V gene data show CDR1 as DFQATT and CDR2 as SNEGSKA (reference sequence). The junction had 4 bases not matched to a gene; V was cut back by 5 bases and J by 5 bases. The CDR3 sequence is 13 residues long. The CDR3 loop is CSAGQGARETQYF. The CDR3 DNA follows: TGCAGTGCTGGACAGGGGGCTAGGGAGACCCAGTACTTC.

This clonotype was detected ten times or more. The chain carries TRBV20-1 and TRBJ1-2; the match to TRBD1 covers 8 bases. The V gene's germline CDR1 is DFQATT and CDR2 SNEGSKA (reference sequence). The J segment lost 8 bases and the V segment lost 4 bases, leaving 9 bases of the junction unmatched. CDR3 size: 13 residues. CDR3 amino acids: CSATSGTGSGYTF. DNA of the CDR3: TGCAGTGCTACATCCGGGACAGGATCCGGCTACACCTTC.

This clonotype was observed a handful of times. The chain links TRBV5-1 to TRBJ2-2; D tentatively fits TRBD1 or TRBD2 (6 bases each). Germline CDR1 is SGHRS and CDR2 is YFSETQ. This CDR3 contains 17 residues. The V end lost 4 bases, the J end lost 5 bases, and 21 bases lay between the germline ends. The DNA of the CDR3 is TGCGCCAGCAGCCCGCTGAGTGGGGGGCCTGAGACCGGGGAGCTGTTTTTT. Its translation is CASSPLSGGPETGELFF.